The present T cell receptor (beta chain) was sequenced within a study of PD-1 blockade in classical Hodgkin lymphoma. Study overall: Patients had nivolumab dosed at 3 mg/kg, delivered intravenously every 2 weeks.

All patients experienced relapse after autologous stem cell transplantation, and brentuximab vedotin exposure was variable. Study observations and caveats: Lower baseline TCR diversity marked trial partial responders and progressors.

For this clone: The antigen remains undetermined.

The data were produced by immunoSEQ multiplex PCR, yet TCRdb's version contains in-frame clones alone and is incomplete. The data contain some 150,000 clones, 78% of them singletons. The CDR3 contains 15 residues. Germline values: CDR1 SGHDT, CDR2 YYEEEE. Trimming cost V 4 bases and J 4 bases; bases outside gene matches: 6. The sequencing here drew on peripheral blood mononuclear cells (PBMCs), taken before the second cycle of nivolumab. The sequence came from a human donor with classical Hodgkin lymphoma. J is TRBJ2-2 and V is TRBV5-6, with 8 positions matching TRBD1. The CDR3 DNA follows: TGTGCCAGCAGCCGCGGGACAGGAGGCACCGGGGAGCTGTTTTTT. Translated: CASSRGTGGTGELFF.